These T cell receptor beta chains were read from a single sample in a study of CD8+CD57+ T cells in acquired aplastic anemia. TCRdb used MiXCR to reprocess the reads, holding one entry per CDR3 protein. The sample carries 50,000 to 65,000 distinct CDR3 sequences, under 55% recorded once. Sequencing was performed on sorted CD4+, CD8+, or CD8+CD57+ T cells (not recorded which) from PBMCs. The receptors here all came from a human donor in good health, serving as a control. CDR3s include the opening cysteine and the closing phenylalanine or tryptophan. The D gene is left open where the match is weak. Clone sizes are given selectively: once, few, many, or a class where the clone is expanded.

TRBJ1-6 | TRBV11-3 | many | . | CASSLAGRRSPLHF | TGTGCCAGCAGCTTAGCAGGTCGGCGTTCACCCCTCCACTTT
TRBJ2-7 | TRBV15 | . | . | CATSRGAPSSYEQYF | TGTGCCACCAGCCGAGGGGCCCCGAGCTCCTACGAGCAGTACTTC
TRBJ2-7 | TRBV25-1 | . | . | CASSAVAPAEQYF | TGTGCCAGCAGCGCCGTAGCCCCCGCCGAGCAGTACTTC
TRBJ1-1 | TRBV19 | . | TRBD1 | CASSIQGADTEAFF | TGTGCCAGTAGTATACAGGGGGCGGACACTGAAGCTTTCTTT
TRBJ2-1 | TRBV5-1 | . | TRBD2 | CASSNKTSGRGNEQFF | TGCGCCAGCAGCAACAAGACTAGCGGGAGGGGGAATGAGCAGTTCTTC
TRBJ1-4 | TRBV28 | . | TRBD1 | CAGSQTPGGSEKLFF | TGTGCCGGCAGTCAAACCCCAGGGGGAAGTGAAAAACTGTTTTTT
TRBJ1-1 | TRBV7-2 | . | . | CASSFNSLNTEAFF | TGTGCCAGCAGCTTTAACAGCTTGAACACTGAAGCTTTCTTT
TRBJ2-1 | TRBV19 | few | . | CASSILAGQANEQFF | TGTGCCAGTAGTATTCTAGCGGGACAGGCAAATGAGCAGTTCTTC
TRBJ2-7 | TRBV6-1 | many | . | CASSPGPYEEYF | TGTGCCAGCAGTCCCGGGCCTTATGAGGAGTACTTC
TRBJ2-6 | TRBV11-2 | many | . | CASSIRTAGISGANVLTF | TGTGCCAGCAGCATAAGGACAGCCGGAATTTCTGGGGCCAACGTCCTGACTTTC
TRBJ2-7 | TRBV6-1 | . | . | CASSATRGRGNYEQYF | TGTGCCAGCAGTGCTACCCGGGGAAGGGGCAACTACGAGCAGTACTTC
TRBJ2-5 | TRBV18 | few | TRBD1 | CASSPGQDSFLSQYF | TGTGCCAGCTCGCCTGGACAGGACAGTTTCCTCTCCCAGTACTTC
TRBJ1-1 | TRBV7-8 | . | . | CASSRSGRYTEAFF | TGTGCCAGCAGCAGGTCGGGGAGGTACACTGAAGCTTTCTTT
TRBJ2-7 | TRBV2 | . | TRBD1 | CASYPRATGSTHEQYF | TGTGCCAGCTACCCCCGGGCGACAGGGTCGACCCACGAGCAGTACTTC
TRBJ2-3 | TRBV20-1 | many | TRBD2 | CSASAGEISTDTRYF | TGCAGTGCTAGCGCGGGAGAGATCTCCACAGATACGCGGTATTTT
TRBJ2-5 | TRBV2 | few | . | CASSETRKETQYF | TGTGCCAGCAGTGAGACCAGAAAAGAGACCCAGTACTTC
TRBJ1-1 | TRBV5-4 | many | . | CASSPGTSSRVTEAFF | TGTGCCAGCAGCCCTGGGACTTCCTCAAGGGTAACTGAAGCTTTCTTT
TRBJ1-2 | TRBV2 | once | . | CASSEARTDPYGYTF | TGTGCCAGCAGTGAAGCCAGGACTGACCCCTATGGCTACACCTTC
TRBJ2-3 | TRBV20-1 | many | . | CSARRFDTQYF | TGCAGTGCTAGAAGGTTTGATACGCAGTATTTT
TRBJ1-2 | TRBV3-1 | many | . | CASSQAGTHYGYTF | TGTGCCAGCAGCCAAGCCGGGACTCACTATGGCTACACCTTC
TRBJ1-4 | TRBV5-8 | many | TRBD1 | CASSSPGTGAEKLFF | TGTGCCAGCAGCTCACCCGGGACAGGGGCTGAAAAACTGTTTTTT
TRBJ1-5 | TRBV29-1 | medium-sized | . | CSSFGRADQPQHF | TGCAGCTCCTTTGGCAGGGCGGACCAGCCCCAGCATTTT
TRBJ2-3 | TRBV19 | . | . | CASSILGAVSTDTQYF | TGTGCCAGTAGTATTCTGGGGGCCGTAAGCACAGATACGCAGTATTTT
TRBJ2-7 | TRBV25-1 | . | . | CASSADTPLRRYTYEQYF | TGTGCCAGCAGTGCGGACACCCCCCTGAGGCGCTACACCTACGAGCAGTACTTC
TRBJ2-7 | TRBV11-2 | . | . | CHSSIVPGASYEQYF | TGTCACAGCAGCATCGTCCCTGGGGCGTCCTACGAGCAGTACTTC
TRBJ2-7 | TRBV11-3 | . | TRBD2 | CASSQHSGRGQYF | TGTGCCAGCAGCCAACATAGCGGGAGGGGGCAGTACTTC
TRBJ1-1 | TRBV30 | many | . | CAWSVRAVWTEAFF | TGTGCCTGGAGTGTGAGGGCGGTGTGGACTGAAGCTTTCTTT
TRBJ2-1 | TRBV3-1 | many | TRBD2 | CASSQGTRGNEQFF | TGTGCCAGCAGCCAAGGGACTAGGGGAAATGAGCAGTTCTTC
TRBJ1-2 | TRBV5-6 | . | . | CASSLLSNYGYTF | TGTGCCAGCAGCTTGCTATCTAACTATGGCTACACCTTC
TRBJ2-2 | TRBV18 | few | . | CASSRGRPADGGELFF | TGTGCCAGCTCACGAGGACGGCCGGCGGATGGCGGGGAGCTGTTTTTT
TRBJ2-1 | TRBV10-3 | few | TRBD2 | CAISVRLADNEQFF | TGTGCCATCAGCGTAAGACTAGCGGACAATGAGCAGTTCTTC
TRBJ1-2 | TRBV24-1 | . | . | CATSDRERGYTF | TGTGCCACCAGTGACCGGGAACGTGGCTACACCTTC
TRBJ1-1 | TRBV29-1 | . | . | CSVNNEAFF | TGCAGCGTTAATAATGAAGCTTTCTTT
TRBJ2-1 | TRBV28 | few | . | CASSTSTSGAYSNEQFF | .
TRBJ2-7 | TRBV12-3/TRBV12-4 | many | . | CASSRKGEQYF | TGTGCCAGCAGTAGGAAGGGTGAGCAGTACTTC
TRBJ2-3 | TRBV12-3/TRBV12-4 | many | TRBD2 | CASTERPPGLALGTDTQYF | TGTGCCAGCACCGAACGCCCACCGGGACTAGCGTTGGGCACAGATACGCAGTATTTT
TRBJ1-1 | TRBV19 | many | . | CASSIEGGWNTEAFF | TGTGCCAGTAGTATAGAGGGGGGGTGGAACACTGAAGCTTTCTTT
TRBJ1-1 | TRBV6-1 | many | . | CASRSTAARNTEAFF | TGTGCCAGCAGGTCTACAGCGGCCCGGAACACTGAAGCTTTCTTT
TRBJ1-2 | TRBV5-1 | few | TRBD1 | CASGEQGSSDGYTF | TGCGCCAGCGGCGAACAGGGGTCGTCAGATGGCTACACCTTC
TRBJ2-7 | TRBV20-1 | many | . | CSARDDRPYEQYF | TGCAGTGCTAGAGACGACAGGCCATACGAGCAGTACTTC
TRBJ2-3 | TRBV7-2 | . | . | CASNLEFYSTDTQYF | TGTGCCAGCAACCTGGAATTTTACAGCACAGATACGCAGTATTTT
TRBJ2-7 | TRBV2 | . | TRBD2 | CASSEREGSYEQYF | TGTGCCAGCAGTGAAAGGGAGGGATCCTACGAGCAGTACTTC
TRBJ2-1 | TRBV20-1 | once | TRBD2 | CSANPGLAGLASYNEQFF | TGCAGTGCTAATCCGGGACTAGCGGGACTCGCCTCCTACAATGAGCAGTTCTTC
TRBJ1-2 | TRBV29-1 | . | . | CSVGGDGRGYTF | TGCAGCGTTGGAGGGGATGGGCGAGGCTACACCTTC
TRBJ2-7 | TRBV19 | medium-sized | . | CASSINGPYEQYF | TGTGCCAGTAGTATCAATGGGCCCTACGAGCAGTACTTC
TRBJ2-3 | TRBV29-1 | medium-sized | TRBD1 | CSVGQGRDTDTQYF | TGCAGCGTCGGACAGGGGCGAGACACAGATACGCAGTATTTT
TRBJ2-7 | TRBV4-2 | many | TRBD1 | CASSQSTGKWSEQYF | TGTGCCAGCAGCCAGTCGACAGGGAAATGGAGCGAGCAGTACTTC
TRBJ2-2 | TRBV11-3 | many | . | CASSSRGNPTGELFF | TGTGCCAGCAGCAGCAGGGGTAACCCCACCGGGGAGCTGTTTTTT
TRBJ2-5 | TRBV20-1 | . | TRBD1 | CSASSLGTGRETQYF | TGCAGTGCCAGCTCTCTTGGGACAGGGCGAGAGACCCAGTACTTC
TRBJ2-5 | TRBV19 | . | . | CASSTPTGYQETQYF | TGTGCCAGTAGTACCCCGACGGGGTACCAAGAGACCCAGTACTTC
TRBJ1-1 | TRBV19 | . | . | CASSTRAGTEAFF | TGTGCCAGTAGTACCCGGGCGGGCACTGAAGCTTTCTTT
TRBJ2-7 | TRBV30 | many | TRBD1 | CAWSEGQGSEQYF | TGTGCCTGGAGTGAGGGACAGGGATCCGAGCAGTACTTC
TRBJ2-3 | TRBV9 | . | . | CASSRGPTSTDTQYF | TGTGCCAGCAGCCGGGGGCCCACTAGCACAGATACGCAGTATTTT
TRBJ2-1 | TRBV19 | . | . | CASRQGCYNEQFF | TGTGCCAGTAGACAGGGTTGCTACAATGAGCAGTTCTTC
TRBJ1-5 | TRBV25-1 | few | . | CASSADSRNQPQHF | TGTGCCAGCAGTGCCGACAGTCGCAATCAGCCCCAGCATTTT
TRBJ2-4 | TRBV11-2 | . | TRBD2 | CASRENSGAKNIQYF | TGTGCCAGCAGGGAAAATAGCGGGGCCAAAAACATTCAGTACTTC